This T cell receptor (beta chain) is from a study of regulatory T cells in long-lasting Graves disease. General study results and limits: Researchers examined only peripheral blood and not thyroid tissue. Graves' patients with persistent disease showed TCR diversity lower than patients newly diagnosed.

Arm-PCR of CDR3 regions and iRepertoire HTBI primers were used to build TCR beta libraries. TCRdb independently ran MiXCR on the multiplex PCR reads; one entry per CDR3 protein. The table lists about 470,000 distinct CDR3 sequences, around 20% of them singletons. Indicated time point: persistent/refractory GD, antithyroid drugs over 5 years with positive TRAb. RNA isolated from PBMCs was used to make the TCR library. Regarding this clonotype: Its specificity is unknown.

The receptor comes from a female donor with Graves disease. Source: peripheral blood mononuclear cells (PBMCs), taken when the disease was refractory, from a patient treated with antithyroid drugs.

CDR3: CASSQDSGRAGHEQYF. CDR3 nucleotide sequence: TGCGCCAGCAGCCAAGACAGCGGGAGGGCCGGCCACGAGCAGTACTTC. V is TRBV4-1 and J is TRBJ2-7; 10 nucleotides line up with TRBD2. V was pared by 0 bases and J by 5 bases, with 7 bases of the junction left unmatched. The CDR3 length is 16 residues. Germline CDR1 reads MGHRA; CDR2 reads YSYEKL.